This TCR beta chain was documented in a study of blood T cell repertoires in COVID-19. For the study at large: Sources were T cells, B-cell-depleted T cells, or PBMCs; the material itself was cDNA or gDNA.

This clone appeared many times. Trimming removed 1 base at V and 3 bases at J, with 6 bases between. CDR3 length: 13 residues. Looked up from germline, CDR1 is SEHNR and CDR2 is FQNEAQ (reference sequence). Only in-frame clones appear in the TCRdb table, and some are missing; sequencing was by immunoSEQ multiplex PCR. The repertoire consists of under 150,000 clones, with about 83% occurring once and the leading ten covering about 4.1%. This clonotype was obtained from a middle-aged woman with acute or convalescent COVID-19. This rearrangement joins TRBV7-9 to TRBJ1-2; D remains ambiguous. Material: peripheral blood. CDR3 DNA sequence: TGTGCCAGCAGCTTAGTAGGAGACTATGGCTACACCTTC. Translation gives CASSLVGDYGYTF.